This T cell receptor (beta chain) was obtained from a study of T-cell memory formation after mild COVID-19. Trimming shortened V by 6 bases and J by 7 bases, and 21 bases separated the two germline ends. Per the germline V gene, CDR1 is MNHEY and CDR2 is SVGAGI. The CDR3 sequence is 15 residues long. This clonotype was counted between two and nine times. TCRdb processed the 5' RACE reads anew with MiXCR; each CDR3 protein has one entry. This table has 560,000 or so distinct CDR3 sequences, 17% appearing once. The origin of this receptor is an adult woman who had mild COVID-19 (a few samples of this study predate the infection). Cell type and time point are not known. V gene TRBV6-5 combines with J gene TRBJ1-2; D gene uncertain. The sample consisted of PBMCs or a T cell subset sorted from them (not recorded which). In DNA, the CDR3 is TGTGCCAGCAGCCCTATTACCCTGGGGTTTCCTGGCTACACCTTC. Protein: CASSPITLGFPGYTF.